This T cell receptor beta chain was sequenced during a study of blood T cells in healthy people across ages. Findings of the study overall: With age, beta diversity per million T cells declined roughly linearly, significantly by about 40. Conclusively comparing naive with antigen-experienced cells was impossible with unsorted PBMCs.

The CDR3 is made up of 16 amino acids. Germline V gene data show CDR1 as KGHDR and CDR2 as SFDVKD. J was trimmed by 8 bases and V by 3 bases; bases with no gene match: 9. This clonotype was observed once. Its target is unknown. Each sample yielded at least 6 million isolated PBMCs. Using a J-beta primer mix together with a sample-barcoded 5' primer, a second PCR was run for roughly 7 to 11 cycles. Samples each returned at least 3 million CDR3-containing paired-end reads. TCRdb passed the 5' RACE reads through MiXCR, listing each CDR3 protein once. The sample includes some 1.5 million distinct CDR3 sequences, 28% of them seen just once.

Sequenced: blood. V and J are TRBV24-1 and TRBJ2-1; 10 bases map to TRBD2. This clonotype was obtained from a woman between 25 and 40 years old in good health. The CDR3: CATSDVASGSVDEQFF. CDR3 nucleotides: TGTGCCACCAGTGATGTCGCTAGCGGGAGTGTCGATGAGCAGTTCTTC.